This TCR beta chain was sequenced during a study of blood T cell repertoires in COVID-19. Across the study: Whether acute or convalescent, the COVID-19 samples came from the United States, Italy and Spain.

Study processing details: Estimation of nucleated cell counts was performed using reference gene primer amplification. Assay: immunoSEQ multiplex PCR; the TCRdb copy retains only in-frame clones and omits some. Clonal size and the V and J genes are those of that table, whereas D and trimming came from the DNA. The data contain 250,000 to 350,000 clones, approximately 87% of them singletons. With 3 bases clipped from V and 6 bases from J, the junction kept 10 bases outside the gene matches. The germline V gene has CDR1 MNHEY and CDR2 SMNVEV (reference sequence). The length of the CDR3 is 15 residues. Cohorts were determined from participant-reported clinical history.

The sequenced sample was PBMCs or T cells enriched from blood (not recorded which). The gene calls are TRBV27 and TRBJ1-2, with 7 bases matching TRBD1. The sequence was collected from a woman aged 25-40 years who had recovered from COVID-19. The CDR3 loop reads CASSFPADRSDGYTF. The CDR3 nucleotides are TGTGCCAGCAGTTTCCCCGCGGACAGGAGCGATGGCTACACCTTC.